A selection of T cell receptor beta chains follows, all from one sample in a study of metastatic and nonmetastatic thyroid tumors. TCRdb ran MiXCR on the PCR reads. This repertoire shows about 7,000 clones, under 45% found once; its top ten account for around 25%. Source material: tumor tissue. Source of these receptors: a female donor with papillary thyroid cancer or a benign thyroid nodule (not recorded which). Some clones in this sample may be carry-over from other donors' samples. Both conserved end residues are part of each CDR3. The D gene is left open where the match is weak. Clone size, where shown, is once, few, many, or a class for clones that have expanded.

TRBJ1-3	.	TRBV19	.	TGTGCCAGTAGCTATTTCGGGAGCTCTGGAAACACCATATATTTT	CASSYFGSSGNTIYF
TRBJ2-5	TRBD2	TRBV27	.	TGTGCCAGCAGTTTCCCGACTAGCGGGGGAAGGGAAGAGACCCAGTACTTC	CASSFPTSGGREETQYF
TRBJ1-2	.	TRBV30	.	TGTGCCTGGGGACAGATAGATTATATATATGGCTACACCTTC	CAWGQIDYIYGYTF
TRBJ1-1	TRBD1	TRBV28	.	TGTGCCAGCCGCCCACTAGGGGGGCAGGGGGCAGAAGCTTTCTTT	CASRPLGGQGAEAFF
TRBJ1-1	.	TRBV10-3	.	TGTGCCGCCCGGGGGCCAGACCGGAACACTGAAGCTTTCTTT	CAARGPDRNTEAFF
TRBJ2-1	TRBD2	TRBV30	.	TGTGCCTTAGGAGTAGGGCTAGCGGCCTACAATGAGCAGTTCTTC	CALGVGLAAYNEQFF
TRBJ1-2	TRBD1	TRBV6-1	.	TGTGCCAGCAGGCCGACAGGGGATGGCTACACCTTC	CASRPTGDGYTF
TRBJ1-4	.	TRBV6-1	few	TGTGCCAGCAGTACCCAGATTGACGGGGATGAAAAACTGTTTTTT	CASSTQIDGDEKLFF
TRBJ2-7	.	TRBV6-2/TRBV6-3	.	TGTGCCAGCAGTCCTTCCTACGAGCAGTACTTC	CASSPSYEQYF
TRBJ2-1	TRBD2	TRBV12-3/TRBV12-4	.	TGTGCCAGCAGTTTAGCGCGGGACTACTCTGGTGAGCAGTTCTTC	CASSLARDYSGEQFF
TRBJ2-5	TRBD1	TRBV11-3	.	TGTGCCAGCAGCCGACAGGGGTCGGAAGAGACCCAGTACTTC	CASSRQGSEETQYF
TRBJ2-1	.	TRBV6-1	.	TGTGCCAGCAACGCAGGTCAATCCTACAATGAGCAGTTCTTC	CASNAGQSYNEQFF
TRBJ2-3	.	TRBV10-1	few	TGCGCCAGCAGTGAGTCGACCCCAGATACGCAGTATTTT	CASSESTPDTQYF
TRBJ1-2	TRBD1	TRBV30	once	TGTGCCTGGAGTTCAAGGGGGCATGGCTACACCTTC	CAWSSRGHGYTF
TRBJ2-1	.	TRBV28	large	TGTGCCAGCAGTACGCCTACCGAGCAGTTCTTC	CASSTPTEQFF
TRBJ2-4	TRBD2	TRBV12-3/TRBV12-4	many	TGTGCCAGCAGTTTACTATGGGGGGGGGTCAAAAACATTCAGTACTTC	CASSLLWGGVKNIQYF
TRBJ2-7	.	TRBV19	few	TGTGCCAGTAGTAGCCCCAACGGTCTAGAGCAGTACTTC	CASSSPNGLEQYF
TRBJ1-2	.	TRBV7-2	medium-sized	TGTGCCAGCAGCTTCTTGGGGAGAAAAGCTAACTATGGCTACACCTTC	CASSFLGRKANYGYTF
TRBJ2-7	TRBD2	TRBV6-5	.	TGTGCCAGCAGTTACTCGACTAGCGGACTAACCTTCTCCAACGAGCAGTACTTC	CASSYSTSGLTFSNEQYF
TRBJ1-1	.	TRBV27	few	TGTGCCAGCAGTTTATCCTCGGACGGCTGGAGCACTGAAGCTTTCTTT	CASSLSSDGWSTEAFF
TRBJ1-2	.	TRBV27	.	TGTGCCAGCAGTTTAAATGTAAACTATGGCTACACCTTC	CASSLNVNYGYTF
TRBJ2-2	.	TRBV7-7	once	.	CASSLRGAPPGSCFF
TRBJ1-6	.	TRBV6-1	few	TGTGCCAGCAGGTGGGACAATAATTCACCCCTCCACTTT	CASRWDNNSPLHF
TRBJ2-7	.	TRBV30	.	TGTGCCTGGAGTGTACTAGGTAGCGAGCAGTACTTC	CAWSVLGSEQYF
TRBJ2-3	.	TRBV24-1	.	TGTGCCACCAGTGACCTCTATGGGGAGCGGAACACAGATACGCAGTATTTT	CATSDLYGERNTDTQYF
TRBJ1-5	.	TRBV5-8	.	TGTGCCAGCAGCTTGGTGGGTCAGCCCCAGCATTTT	CASSLVGQPQHF
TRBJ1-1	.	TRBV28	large	TGTGCCAGCAGGTCAAACACTGAAGCTTTCTTT	CASRSNTEAFF
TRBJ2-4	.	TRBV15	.	TGTGCCACCAGCAGAGGGACGAGTCAGGAAAACATTCAGTACTTC	CATSRGTSQENIQYF
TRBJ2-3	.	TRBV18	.	TGTGCCAGCTCACCGACACCGGCAGATACGCAGTATTTT	CASSPTPADTQYF